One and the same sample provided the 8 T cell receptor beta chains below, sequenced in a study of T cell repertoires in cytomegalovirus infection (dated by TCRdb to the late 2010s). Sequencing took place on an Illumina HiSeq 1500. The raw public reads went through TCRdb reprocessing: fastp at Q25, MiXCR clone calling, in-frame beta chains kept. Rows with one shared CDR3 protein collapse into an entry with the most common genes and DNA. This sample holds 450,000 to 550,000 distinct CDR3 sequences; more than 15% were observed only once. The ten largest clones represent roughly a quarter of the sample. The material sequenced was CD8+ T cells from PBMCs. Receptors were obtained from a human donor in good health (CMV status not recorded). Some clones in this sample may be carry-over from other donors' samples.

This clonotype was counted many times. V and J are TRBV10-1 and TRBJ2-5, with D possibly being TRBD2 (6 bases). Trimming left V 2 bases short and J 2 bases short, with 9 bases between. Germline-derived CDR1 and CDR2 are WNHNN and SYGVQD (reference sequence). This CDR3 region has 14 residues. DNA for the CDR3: TGCGCCAGCAGTGAGACGGGACTGCAAGAGACCCAGTACTTC. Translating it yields CASSETGLQETQYF.

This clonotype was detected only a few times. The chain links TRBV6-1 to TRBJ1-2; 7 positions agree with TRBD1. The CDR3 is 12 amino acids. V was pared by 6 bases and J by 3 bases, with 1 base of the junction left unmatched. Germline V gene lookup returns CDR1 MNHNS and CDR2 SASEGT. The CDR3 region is CASRGTDYGYTF. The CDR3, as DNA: TGTGCCAGCAGGGGGACAGACTATGGCTACACCTTC.

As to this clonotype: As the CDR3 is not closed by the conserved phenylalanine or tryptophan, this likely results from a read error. The DNA for the CDR3 is TGTGCCAGCAGCCTCCCCGGACAAGAGATCCAGTACTTA. This codes for CASSLPGQEIQYL. The genes are TRBV7-4 and TRBJ2-5; D possibly corresponds to TRBD1 (5 bases). This CDR3 contains 13 residues. In germline, CDR1 is SGHVT, CDR2 SQSDAQ.

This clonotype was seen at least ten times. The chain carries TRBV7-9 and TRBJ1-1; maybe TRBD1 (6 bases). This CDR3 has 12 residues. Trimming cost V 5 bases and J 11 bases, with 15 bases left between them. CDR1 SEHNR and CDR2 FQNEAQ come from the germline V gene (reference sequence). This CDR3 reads CASSLRDKSAFF. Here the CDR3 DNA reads TGTGCCAGCAGCCTTCGGGACAAATCGGCTTTCTTT.

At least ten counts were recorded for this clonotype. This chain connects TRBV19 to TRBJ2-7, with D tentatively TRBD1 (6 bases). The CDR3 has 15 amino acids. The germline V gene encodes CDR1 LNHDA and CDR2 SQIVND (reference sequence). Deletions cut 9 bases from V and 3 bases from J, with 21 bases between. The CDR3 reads CASRASETGYYEQYF. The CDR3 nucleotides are TGTGCCAGCCGCGCCTCGGAGACAGGCTACTACGAGCAGTACTTC.

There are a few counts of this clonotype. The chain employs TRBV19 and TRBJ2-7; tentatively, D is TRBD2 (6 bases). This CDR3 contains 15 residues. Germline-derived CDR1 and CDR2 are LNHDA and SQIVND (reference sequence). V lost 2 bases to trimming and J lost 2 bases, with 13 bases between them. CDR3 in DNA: TGTGCCAGTAGTATAAGGGACGGAGGGGCCTACGAGCAGTACTTC. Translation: CASSIRDGGAYEQYF.

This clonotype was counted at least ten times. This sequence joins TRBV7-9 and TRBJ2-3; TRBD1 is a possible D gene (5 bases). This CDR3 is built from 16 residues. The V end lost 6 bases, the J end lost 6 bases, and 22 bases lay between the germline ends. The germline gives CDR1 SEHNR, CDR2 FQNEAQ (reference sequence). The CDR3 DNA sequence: TGTGCCAGCAGATCGCCCTTAAGGGGCGCAGGTGATACGCAGTATTTT. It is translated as CASRSPLRGAGDTQYF.

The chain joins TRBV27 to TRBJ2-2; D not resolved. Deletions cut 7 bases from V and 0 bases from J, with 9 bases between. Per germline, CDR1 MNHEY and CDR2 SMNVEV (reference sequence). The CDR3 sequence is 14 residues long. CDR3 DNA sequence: TGTGCCAGCACCGTTGGGTCGAACACCGGGGAGCTGTTTTTT. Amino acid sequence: CASTVGSNTGELFF.